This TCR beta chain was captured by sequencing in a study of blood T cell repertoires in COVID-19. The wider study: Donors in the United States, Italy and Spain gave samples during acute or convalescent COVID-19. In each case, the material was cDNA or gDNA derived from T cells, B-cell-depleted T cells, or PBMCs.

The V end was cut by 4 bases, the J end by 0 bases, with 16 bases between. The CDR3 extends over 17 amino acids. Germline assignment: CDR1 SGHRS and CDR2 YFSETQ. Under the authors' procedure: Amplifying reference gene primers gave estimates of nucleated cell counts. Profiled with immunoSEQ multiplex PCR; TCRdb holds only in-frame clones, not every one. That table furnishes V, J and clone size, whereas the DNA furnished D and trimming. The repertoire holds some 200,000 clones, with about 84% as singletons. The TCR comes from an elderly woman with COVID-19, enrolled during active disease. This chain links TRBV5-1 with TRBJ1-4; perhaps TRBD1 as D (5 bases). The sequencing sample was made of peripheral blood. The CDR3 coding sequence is TGCGCCAGCAGCCCGGGGGTGGGTTCCCCAACTAATGAAAAACTGTTTTTT. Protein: CASSPGVGSPTNEKLFF.